These 4 T cell receptor beta chains came from one sample sequenced in a study of shared clonotypes between healthy human individuals. This table comes from immunoSEQ multiplex PCR, and its TCRdb copy is limited to in-frame clones, with some not included. The sample contains 2.5 million or so clones, approximately 90% of which appear only once. Sequenced material: naive CD4+ T cells sorted from blood. The sample's subset: CD45RA+ positively selected. The receptors derive from a young man in good health.

The rearrangement joins TRBV4-2 to TRBJ2-5; TRBD1 might be the D (5 bases). Trimming took off 0 bases at V and 5 bases at J, with 10 bases between the two ends. Germline CDR1 reads LGHNA; CDR2 reads YNFKEQ. This CDR3 spans 14 amino acids. CDR3 bases: TGTGCCAGCAGCCAAGATATCAGGGTGGAGACCCAGTACTTC. It codes for CASSQDIRVETQYF.

CDR3 coding DNA: TGTGCCAGCTCACCTACCGAGGGGCGGTCACCCCTCCACTTT. Translating gives CASSPTEGRSPLHF. This rearrangement joins TRBV18 to TRBJ1-6; D might be TRBD1 (5 bases). Germline CDR1 KGHSH, CDR2 LQKENI. The CDR3 contains 14 residues. V lost 3 bases, J lost 10 bases, and 13 bases lay in between.

This chain connects TRBV5-1 to TRBJ1-1; D gene ambiguous. Per germline, CDR1 SGHRS and CDR2 YFSETQ. V was shortened by 0 bases and J by 0 bases, with 12 bases between the two germline ends. The CDR3 totals 16 residues. In DNA form, the CDR3 reads TGCGCCAGCAGCTTGGAAGGACGGACTATGAACACTGAAGCTTTCTTT. Encoded protein: CASSLEGRTMNTEAFF.

The chain carries TRBV9 and TRBJ1-3; 7 nucleotides align to TRBD1. There are 17 residues in the CDR3. Germline V gives CDR1 SGDLS, CDR2 YYNGEE. Unmatched junction bases numbered 10, after V lost 4 bases and J lost 0 bases. The CDR3 here is CASSSRQGHHSGNTIYF. Here the CDR3 DNA reads TGTGCCAGCAGCTCGCGACAGGGCCATCACTCTGGAAACACCATATATTTT. The variable domain in full, completed from reference TRBV9 and TRBJ1-3, reads DSGVTQTPKHLITATGQRVTLRCSPRSGDLSVYWYQQSLDQGLQFLIQYYNGEERAKGNILERFSAQQFPDLHSELNLSSLELGDSALYFCASSSRQGHHSGNTIYFGEGSWLTVV.